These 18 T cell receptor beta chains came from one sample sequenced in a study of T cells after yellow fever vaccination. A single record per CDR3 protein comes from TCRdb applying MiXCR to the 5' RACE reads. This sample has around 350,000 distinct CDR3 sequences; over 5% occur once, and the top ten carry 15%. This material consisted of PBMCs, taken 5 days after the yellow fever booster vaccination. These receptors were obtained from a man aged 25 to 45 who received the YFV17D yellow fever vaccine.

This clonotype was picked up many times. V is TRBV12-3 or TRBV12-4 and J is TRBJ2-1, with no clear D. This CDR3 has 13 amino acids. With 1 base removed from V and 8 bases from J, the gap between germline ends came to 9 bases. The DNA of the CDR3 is TGTGCCAGCAGTTTAGATTCTGGGGATGAGCAGTTCTTC. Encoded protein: CASSLDSGDEQFF.

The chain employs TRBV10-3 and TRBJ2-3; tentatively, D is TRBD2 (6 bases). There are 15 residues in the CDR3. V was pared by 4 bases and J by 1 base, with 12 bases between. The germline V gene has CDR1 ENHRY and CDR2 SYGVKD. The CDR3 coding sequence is TGTGCCATCAGTGGGGGGGACGGGCGCACAGATACGCAGTATTTT. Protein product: CAISGGDGRTDTQYF.

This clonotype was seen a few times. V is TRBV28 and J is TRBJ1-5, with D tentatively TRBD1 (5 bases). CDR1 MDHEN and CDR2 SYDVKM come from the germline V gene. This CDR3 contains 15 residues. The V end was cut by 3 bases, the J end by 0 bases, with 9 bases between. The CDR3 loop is CASSFTGGSNQPQHF. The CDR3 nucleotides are TGTGCCAGCAGTTTTACAGGCGGTAGCAATCAGCCCCAGCATTTT. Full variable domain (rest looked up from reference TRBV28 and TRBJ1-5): DVKVTQSSRYLVKRTGEKVFLECVQDMDHENMFWYRQDPGLGLRLIYFSYDVKMKEKGDIPEGYSVSREKKERFSLILESASTNQTSMYLCASSFTGGSNQPQHFGDGTRLSIL.

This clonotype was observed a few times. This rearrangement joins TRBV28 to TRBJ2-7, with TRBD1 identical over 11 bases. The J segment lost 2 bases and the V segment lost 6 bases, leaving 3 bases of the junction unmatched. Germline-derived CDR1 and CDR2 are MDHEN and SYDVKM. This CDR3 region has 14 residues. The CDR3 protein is CASRDRGPTYEQYF. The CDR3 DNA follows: TGTGCCAGCAGGGACAGGGGGCCCACCTACGAGCAGTACTTC.

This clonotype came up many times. Here the CDR3 reads CASSLGVAGGASGTQYF. The CDR3 DNA is TGTGCCAGCAGTTTGGGGGTGGCGGGAGGGGCCTCGGGTACGCAGTATTTT. The V and J genes are TRBV7-2 and TRBJ2-3; 9 nucleotides line up with TRBD2. J lost 8 bases, V lost 6 bases, and 18 bases had no gene match. The CDR3 loop spans 17 amino acids. Looked up from germline, CDR1 is SGHTA and CDR2 is FQGNSA. Combining the CDR3 with reference TRBV7-2 and TRBJ2-3 gives the whole variable domain GAGVSQSPSNKVTEKGKDVELRCDPISGHTALYWYRQSLGQGLEFLIYFQGNSAPDKSGLPSDRFSAERTGGSVSTLTIQRTQQEDSAVYLCASSLGVAGGASGTQYFGPGTRLTVL.

CDR3 in amino acids: CASSPLAGSYEQYF. The DNA of the CDR3 is TGTGCCAGCAGCCCTTTAGCGGGCTCCTACGAGCAGTACTTC. The V gene is TRBV7-2, the J gene TRBJ2-7; TRBD2 matches 7 bases. Losses at the gene ends were 5 bases for V and 0 bases for J; bases not matched to a gene: 4. Germline lookup yields CDR1 SGHTA and CDR2 FQGNSA. This CDR3 spans 14 amino acids.

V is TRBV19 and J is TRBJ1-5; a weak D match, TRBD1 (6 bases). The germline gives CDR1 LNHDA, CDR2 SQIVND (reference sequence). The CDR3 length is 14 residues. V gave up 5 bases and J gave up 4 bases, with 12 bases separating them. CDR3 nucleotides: TGTGCCAGTAGTCCGGACAGATATAATCAGCCCCAGCATTTT. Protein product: CASSPDRYNQPQHF.

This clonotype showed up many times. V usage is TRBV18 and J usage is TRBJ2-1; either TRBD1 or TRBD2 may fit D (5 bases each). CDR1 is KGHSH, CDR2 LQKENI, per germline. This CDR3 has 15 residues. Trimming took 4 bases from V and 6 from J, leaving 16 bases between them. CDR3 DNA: TGTGCCAGCTCACTCTGGGACGAAGCGCTCAATGAGCAGTTCTTC. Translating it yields CASSLWDEALNEQFF.

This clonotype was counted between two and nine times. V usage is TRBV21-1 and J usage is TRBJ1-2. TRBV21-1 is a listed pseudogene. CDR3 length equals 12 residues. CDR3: CASSKAGVRYTF. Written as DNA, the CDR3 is TGTGCCAGCAGCAAAGCTGGGGTTCGCTACACCTTC.

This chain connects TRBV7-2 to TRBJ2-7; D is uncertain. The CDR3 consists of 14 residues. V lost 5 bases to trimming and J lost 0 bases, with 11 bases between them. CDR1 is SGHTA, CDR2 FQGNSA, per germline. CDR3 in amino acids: CASSVTRSSYEQYF. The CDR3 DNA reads TGTGCCAGCAGCGTCACCAGGAGCTCCTACGAGCAGTACTTC.

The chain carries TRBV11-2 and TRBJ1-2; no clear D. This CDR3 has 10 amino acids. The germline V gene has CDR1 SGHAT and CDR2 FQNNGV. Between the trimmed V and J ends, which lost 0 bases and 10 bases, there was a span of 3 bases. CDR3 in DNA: TGTGCCAGCAGCTTAGAACTCTACACCTTC. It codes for CASSLELYTF. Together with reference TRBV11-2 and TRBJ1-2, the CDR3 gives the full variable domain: EAGVAQSPRYKIIEKRQSVAFWCNPISGHATLYWYQQILGQGPKLLIQFQNNGVVDDSQLPKDRFSAERLKGVDSTLKIQPAKLEDSAVYLCASSLELYTFGSGTRLTVV.

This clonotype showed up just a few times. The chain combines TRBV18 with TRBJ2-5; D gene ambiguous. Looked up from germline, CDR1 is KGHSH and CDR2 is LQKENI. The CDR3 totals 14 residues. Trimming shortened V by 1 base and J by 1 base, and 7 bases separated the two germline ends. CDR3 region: CASSPRYGQETQYF. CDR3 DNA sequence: TGTGCCAGCTCACCACGATACGGCCAAGAGACCCAGTACTTC.

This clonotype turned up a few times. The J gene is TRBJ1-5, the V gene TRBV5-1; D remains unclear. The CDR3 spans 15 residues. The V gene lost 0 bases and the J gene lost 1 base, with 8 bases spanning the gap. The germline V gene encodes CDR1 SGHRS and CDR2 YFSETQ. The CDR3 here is CASSLDDWSNQPQHF. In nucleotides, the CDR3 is TGCGCCAGCAGCTTGGATGACTGGAGCAATCAGCCCCAGCATTTT.

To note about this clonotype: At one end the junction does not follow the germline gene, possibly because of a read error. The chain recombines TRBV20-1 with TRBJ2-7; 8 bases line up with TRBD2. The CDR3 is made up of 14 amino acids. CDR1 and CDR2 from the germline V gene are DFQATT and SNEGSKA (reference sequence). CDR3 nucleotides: TGCAGTGCTAGAGATACTAGCGGAGCATACGAGCAGCACTTC. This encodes CSARDTSGAYEQHF.

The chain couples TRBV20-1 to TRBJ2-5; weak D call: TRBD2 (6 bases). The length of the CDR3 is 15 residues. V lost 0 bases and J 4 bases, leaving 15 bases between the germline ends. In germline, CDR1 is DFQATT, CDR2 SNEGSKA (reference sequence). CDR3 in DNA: TGCAGTGCTAGAGATCTGACTAGGACGCTAGAGACCCAGTACTTC. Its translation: CSARDLTRTLETQYF.

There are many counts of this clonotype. The CDR3 is CASSFMGTSGRAPGYEQYF. DNA of the CDR3: TGTGCCAGCAGCTTTATGGGGACTAGCGGGAGGGCCCCCGGCTACGAGCAGTACTTC. The chain uses TRBV5-6 and TRBJ2-7; TRBD2 matches 16 bases. CDR3 length: 19 amino acids. CDR1 SGHDT and CDR2 YYEEEE come from the germline V gene. Unmatched junction bases numbered 11, after V lost 2 bases and J lost 3 bases. Looking up the rest from reference TRBV5-6 and TRBJ2-7 gives the full variable domain: DAGVTQSPTHLIKTRGQQVTLRCSPKSGHDTVSWYQQALGQGPQFIFQYYEEEERQRGNFPDRFSGHQFPNYSSELNVNALLLGDSALYLCASSFMGTSGRAPGYEQYFGPGTRLTVT.

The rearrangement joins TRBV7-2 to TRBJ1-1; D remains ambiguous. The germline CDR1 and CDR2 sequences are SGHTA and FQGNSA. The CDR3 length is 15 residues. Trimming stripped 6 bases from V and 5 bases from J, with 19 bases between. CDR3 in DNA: TGTGCCAGCAGAAAAGAGGGCCATACGAGGACTGAAGCTTTCTTT. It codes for CASRKEGHTRTEAFF.

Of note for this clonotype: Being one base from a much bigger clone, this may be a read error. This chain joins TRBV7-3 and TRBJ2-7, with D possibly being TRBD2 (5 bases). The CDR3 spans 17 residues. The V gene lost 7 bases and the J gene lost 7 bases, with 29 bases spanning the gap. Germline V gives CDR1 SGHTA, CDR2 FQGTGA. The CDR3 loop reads CASTRGKTSWQGGEQYF. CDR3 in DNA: TGTGCCAGCACCCGGGGAAAAACATCGTGGCAAGGCGGAGAGCAGTACTTC.